This T cell receptor (beta chain) was recovered during a study of immune cell composition in non-small cell lung cancer. The CDR3 is made up of 17 amino acids. Germline assignment: CDR1 SGHVS and CDR2 FQNEAQ. Trimming left V 3 bases short and J 2 bases short, with 16 bases between. Findings and caveats of the study: Lung adenocarcinomas had lower top 10 clone scores and clonality than squamous tumours. Tumour TCR-beta clonality showed no significant link to smoking pack-years.

Clones were sequenced by immunoSEQ multiplex PCR, and TCRdb holds only the in-frame ones, with some missing. The sample shows around 6,600 clones, more than 65% of them seen only once. Comment on this clone: Antigen unknown.

The sample taken for sequencing was lung tumor tissue. This TCR was recovered from a human donor with non-small cell lung cancer. The V and J genes are TRBV7-8 and TRBJ1-4; TRBD1 is a possible D gene (6 bases). In DNA, the CDR3 is TGTGCCAGCAGCTTCCGGCGCGGGGGCGGGACTAATGAAAAACTGTTTTTT. Translating it yields CASSFRRGGGTNEKLFF.